This T cell receptor beta chain is drawn from a study of control samples from healthy donors and cancer patients. CDR3 length: 11 residues. V was clipped by 6 bases and J by 0 bases, with 3 bases between them. CDR1 is MNHEY, CDR2 SVGAGI, per germline. Using immunoSEQ multiplex PCR, the repertoire was profiled, and TCRdb retains in-frame clones only, with some absent. In the table there are 350,000 to 450,000 clones, around 90% of which are singletons. This clonotype originated in a middle-aged man with head and neck cancer. The sequencing sample was made of PBMCs. The gene calls are TRBV6-5 and TRBJ2-7; D not resolved. CDR3 sequence reads: CASRDSYEQYF. CDR3 nucleotide sequence: TGTGCCAGCAGAGACTCCTACGAGCAGTACTTC.